This T cell receptor beta chain was documented in a study of blood T cell repertoires in COVID-19. This clone was seen only a few times. Cohorts were determined from participant-reported clinical history. Repertoires were generated with immunoSEQ multiplex PCR, while TCRdb's copy carries only in-frame clones and drops some. The sample holds about 310,000 clones; about 88% are singletons and the top ten take roughly 8.9%. There are 14 residues in the CDR3. Trimming stripped 3 bases from V and 0 bases from J, with 5 bases between. Germline loops: CDR1 MNHEY, CDR2 SMNVEV (reference sequence). The clonotype originates from a middle-aged woman who had recovered from COVID-19. The rearrangement joins TRBV27 to TRBJ2-2; D not certain. Sequenced: PBMCs or T cells enriched from blood (not recorded which). CDR3 protein: CASSLSTNTGELFF. The CDR3 DNA reads TGTGCCAGCAGTTTGTCAACGAACACCGGGGAGCTGTTTTTT.